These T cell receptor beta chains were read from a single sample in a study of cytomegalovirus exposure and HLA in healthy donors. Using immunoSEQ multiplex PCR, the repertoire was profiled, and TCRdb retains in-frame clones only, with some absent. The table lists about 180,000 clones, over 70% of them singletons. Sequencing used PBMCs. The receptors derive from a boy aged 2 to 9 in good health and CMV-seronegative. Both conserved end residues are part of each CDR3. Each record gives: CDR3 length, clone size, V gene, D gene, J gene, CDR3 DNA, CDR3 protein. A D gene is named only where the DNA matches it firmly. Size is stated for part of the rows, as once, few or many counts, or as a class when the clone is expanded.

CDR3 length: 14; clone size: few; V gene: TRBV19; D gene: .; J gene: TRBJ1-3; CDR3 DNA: TGTGCCAGTAGTCCCACAGTGGTTGGAAACACCATATATTTT; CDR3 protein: CASSPTVVGNTIYF
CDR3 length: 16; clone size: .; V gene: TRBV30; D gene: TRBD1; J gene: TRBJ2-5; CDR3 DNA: TGTGCCTGGAGTGGAGAGGTAATGACAGGGTCAGAGACCCAGTACTTC; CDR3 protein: CAWSGEVMTGSETQYF
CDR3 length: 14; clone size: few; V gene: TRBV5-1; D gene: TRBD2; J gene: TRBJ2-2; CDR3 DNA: TGCGCCAGCTCCGGGACTAGCGGCACCGGGGAGCTGTTTTTT; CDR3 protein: CASSGTSGTGELFF
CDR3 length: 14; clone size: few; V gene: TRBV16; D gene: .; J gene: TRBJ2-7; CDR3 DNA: TGTGCCAGCAGCCATGAGGTGCGCCAGAACGAGCAGTACTTC; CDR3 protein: CASSHEVRQNEQYF
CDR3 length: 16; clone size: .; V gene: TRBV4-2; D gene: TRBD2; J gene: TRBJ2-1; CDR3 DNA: TGTGCCAGCAGCCAAGGGGGGACTAGCGGGTACAATGAGCAGTTCTTC; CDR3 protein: CASSQGGTSGYNEQFF
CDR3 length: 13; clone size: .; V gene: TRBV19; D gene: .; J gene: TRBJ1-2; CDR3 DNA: TGTGCCAGTAGTATAATGCGGAACTATGGCTACACCTTC; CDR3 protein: CASSIMRNYGYTF
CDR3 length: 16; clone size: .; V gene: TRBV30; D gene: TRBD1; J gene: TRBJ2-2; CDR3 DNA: TGTGCCTGGAGAAAATCCGGGACAGGGGGCTCCGGGGAGCTGTTTTTT; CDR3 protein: CAWRKSGTGGSGELFF
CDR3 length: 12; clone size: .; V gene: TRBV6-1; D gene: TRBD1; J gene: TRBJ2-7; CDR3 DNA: TGTGCCAGCATCCGAGACAGGGACGAGCAGTACTTC; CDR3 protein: CASIRDRDEQYF
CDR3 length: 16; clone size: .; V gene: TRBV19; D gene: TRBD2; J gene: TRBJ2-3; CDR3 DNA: TGTGCCAGTAGTATGGGACTAGCGGGGGGGACAGATACGCAGTATTTT; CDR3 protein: CASSMGLAGGTDTQYF
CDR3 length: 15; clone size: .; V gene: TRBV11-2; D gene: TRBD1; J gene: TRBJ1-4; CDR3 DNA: TGTGCCAGCAGCTTAGGGGACAGGTTTAATGAAAAACTGTTTTTT; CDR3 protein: CASSLGDRFNEKLFF
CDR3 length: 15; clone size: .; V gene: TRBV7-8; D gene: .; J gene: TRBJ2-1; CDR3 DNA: TGTGCCAGCAGCTTTCCCGGGAGTTTGGACAATGAGCAGTTCTTC; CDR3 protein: CASSFPGSLDNEQFF
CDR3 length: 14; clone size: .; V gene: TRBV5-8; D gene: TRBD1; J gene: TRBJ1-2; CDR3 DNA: TGTGCCAGCAGAACGCTTAAGGGGGCGCATGGCTACACCTTC; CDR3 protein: CASRTLKGAHGYTF
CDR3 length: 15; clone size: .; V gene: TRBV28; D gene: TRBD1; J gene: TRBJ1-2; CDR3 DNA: TGTGCCAGCAGTTTAATCAGACAGGGGGCATTTGGCTACACCTTC; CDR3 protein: CASSLIRQGAFGYTF
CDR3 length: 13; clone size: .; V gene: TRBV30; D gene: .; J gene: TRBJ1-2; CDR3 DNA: TGTGCCTGGAGCGTTAGCCCTAACTATGGCTACACCTTC; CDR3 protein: CAWSVSPNYGYTF
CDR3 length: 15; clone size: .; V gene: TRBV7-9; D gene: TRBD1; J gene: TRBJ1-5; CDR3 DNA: TGTGCCAGCAGCCGGACAGGGGAGATCAATCAGCCCCAGCATTTT; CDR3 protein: CASSRTGEINQPQHF
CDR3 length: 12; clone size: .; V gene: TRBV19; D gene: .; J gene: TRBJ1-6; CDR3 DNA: TGTGCCAGTAGTATTATGAATTCACCCCTCCACTTT; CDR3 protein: CASSIMNSPLHF
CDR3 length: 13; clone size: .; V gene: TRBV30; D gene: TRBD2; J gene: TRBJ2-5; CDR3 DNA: TGTGCCTGGAGTGGAGCGGGAGAAGAGACCCAGTACTTC; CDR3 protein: CAWSGAGEETQYF